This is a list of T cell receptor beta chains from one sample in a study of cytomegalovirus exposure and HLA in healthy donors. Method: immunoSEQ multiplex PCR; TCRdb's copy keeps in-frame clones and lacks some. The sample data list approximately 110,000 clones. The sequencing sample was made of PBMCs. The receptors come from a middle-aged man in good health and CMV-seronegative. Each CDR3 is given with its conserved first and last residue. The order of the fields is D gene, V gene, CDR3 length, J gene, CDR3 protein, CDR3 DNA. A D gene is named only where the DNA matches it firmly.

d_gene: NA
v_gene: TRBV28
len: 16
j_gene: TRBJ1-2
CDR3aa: CASSFLTFRDSQGYTF
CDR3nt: TGTGCCAGCAGTTTCCTTACGTTCCGTGACAGCCAGGGCTACACCTTC

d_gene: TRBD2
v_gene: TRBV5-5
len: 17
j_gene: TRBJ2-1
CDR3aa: CASSSNLAGLTRDEQFF
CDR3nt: TGTGCCAGCAGCTCCAATCTAGCGGGCCTTACTAGGGATGAGCAGTTCTTC

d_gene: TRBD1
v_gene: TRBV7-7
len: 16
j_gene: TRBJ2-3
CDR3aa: CASSLVGQGLTDTQYF
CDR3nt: TGTGCTAGCAGCTTAGTTGGACAGGGGCTCACAGATACGCAGTATTTT

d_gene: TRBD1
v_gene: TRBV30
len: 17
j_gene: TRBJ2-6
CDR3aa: CASRRDRSLSGANVLTF
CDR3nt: TGTGCCTCCCGGCGGGACAGGTCCCTCTCTGGGGCCAACGTCCTGACTTTC

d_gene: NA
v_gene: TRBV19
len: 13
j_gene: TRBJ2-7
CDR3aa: CASSAARRGEQYF
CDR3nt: TGTGCCAGTAGTGCCGCCCGGAGAGGCGAGCAGTACTTC

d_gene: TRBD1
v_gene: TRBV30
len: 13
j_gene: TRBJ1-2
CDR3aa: CAWTLTGTNGYTF
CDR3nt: TGTGCCTGGACCCTGACAGGGACGAATGGCTACACCTTC

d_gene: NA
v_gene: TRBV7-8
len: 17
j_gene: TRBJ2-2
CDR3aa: CASSLSAGAGNTGELFF
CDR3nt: TGTGCCAGCAGCTTAAGTGCGGGGGCCGGGAACACCGGGGAGCTGTTTTTT

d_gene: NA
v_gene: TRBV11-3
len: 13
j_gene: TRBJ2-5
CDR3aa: CATPGGGLGTQYF
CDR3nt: TGTGCCACCCCCGGAGGGGGCTTGGGGACCCAGTACTTC

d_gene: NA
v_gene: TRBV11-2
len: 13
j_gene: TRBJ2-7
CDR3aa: CASSLVRGYEQYF
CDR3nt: TGTGCCAGCAGCTTAGTACGGGGCTACGAGCAGTACTTC

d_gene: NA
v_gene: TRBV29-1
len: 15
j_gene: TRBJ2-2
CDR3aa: CSVTSQGMDTGELFF
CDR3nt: TGCAGCGTTACTTCCCAGGGGATGGACACCGGGGAGCTGTTTTTT

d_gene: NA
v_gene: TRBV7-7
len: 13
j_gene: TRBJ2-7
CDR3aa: CASSLDRHYEQYF
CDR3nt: TGTGCTAGCAGCCTTGACAGACACTACGAGCAGTACTTC

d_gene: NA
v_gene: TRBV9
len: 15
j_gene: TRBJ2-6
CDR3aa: CASSPRGVGANVLTF
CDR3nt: TGTGCCAGCAGCCCCCGCGGGGTAGGGGCCAACGTCCTGACTTTC

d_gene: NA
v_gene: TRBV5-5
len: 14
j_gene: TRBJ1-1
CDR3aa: CASSPNYRDTEAFF
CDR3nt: TGTGCCAGCAGTCCGAACTACAGGGACACTGAAGCTTTCTTT

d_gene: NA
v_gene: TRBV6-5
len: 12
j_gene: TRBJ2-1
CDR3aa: CASSLGGNEQFF
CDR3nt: TGTGCCAGCAGCCTAGGGGGCAATGAGCAGTTCTTC

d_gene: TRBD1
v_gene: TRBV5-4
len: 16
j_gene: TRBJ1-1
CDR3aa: CASSLPGQGINTEAFF
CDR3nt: TGTGCCAGCAGCTTGCCGGGACAGGGCATCAACACTGAAGCTTTCTTT

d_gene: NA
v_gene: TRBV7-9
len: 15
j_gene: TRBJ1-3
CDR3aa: CASSLGRGSGNTIYF
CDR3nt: TGTGCCAGCAGCTTAGGGCGCGGCTCTGGAAACACCATATATTTT

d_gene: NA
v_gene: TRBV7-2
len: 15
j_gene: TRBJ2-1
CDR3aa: CASSFSAGSYNEQFF
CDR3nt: TGTGCCAGCAGCTTTAGCGCCGGCTCCTACAATGAGCAGTTCTTC

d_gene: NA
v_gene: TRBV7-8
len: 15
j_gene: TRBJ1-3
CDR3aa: CASSVERGAGNTIYF
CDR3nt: TGTGCCAGCAGCGTAGAAAGGGGTGCTGGAAACACCATATATTTT

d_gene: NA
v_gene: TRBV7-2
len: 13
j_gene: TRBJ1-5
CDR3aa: CASSLGGTQPQHF
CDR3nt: TGTGCCAGCAGCTTAGGAGGAACCCAGCCCCAGCATTTT

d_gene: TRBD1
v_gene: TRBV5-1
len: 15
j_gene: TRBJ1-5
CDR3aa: CASSLTTGGYQPQHF
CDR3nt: TGCGCCAGCAGCCTCACGACAGGGGGTTATCAGCCCCAGCATTTT

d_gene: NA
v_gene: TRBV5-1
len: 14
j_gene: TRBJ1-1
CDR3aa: CASSWYSGNTEAFF
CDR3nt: TGCGCCAGCAGCTGGTACAGTGGGAACACTGAAGCTTTCTTT

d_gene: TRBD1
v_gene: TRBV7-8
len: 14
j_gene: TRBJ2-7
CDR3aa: CASSPGTGVAEQYF
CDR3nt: TGTGCCAGCAGCCCAGGGACAGGGGTGGCCGAGCAGTACTTC

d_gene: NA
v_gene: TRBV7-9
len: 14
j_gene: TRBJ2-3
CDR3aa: CASTKREVPDTQYF
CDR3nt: TGTGCCAGCACCAAAAGGGAGGTGCCAGATACGCAGTATTTT

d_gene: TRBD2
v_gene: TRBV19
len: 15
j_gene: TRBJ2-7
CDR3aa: CASSIYRTSGYEQYF
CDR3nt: TGTGCCAGTAGTATTTATAGGACTAGCGGCTACGAGCAGTACTTC